The 18 T cell receptor beta chains below all came from one sample that was sequenced in a study of blood T cell repertoires in COVID-19. Libraries were prepared by immunoSEQ multiplex PCR; TCRdb keeps only in-frame clonotypes and omits some of them. The sample shows 100,000 to 150,000 clones, around 85% of them seen only once. Sequencing input: peripheral blood. The receptors stem from a woman older than 75 with COVID-19, enrolled during active disease.

The V call is TRBV9, the J call TRBJ2-5, with no clear D. This CDR3 has 11 amino acids. From germline, CDR1 is SGDLS and CDR2 YYNGEE. V was trimmed by 2 bases and J by 5 bases, leaving 4 bases between them. The CDR3 coding sequence is TGTGCCAGCAGCGTCTCGGAGACCCAGTACTTC. It yields the protein CASSVSETQYF.

The chain joins TRBV5-6 to TRBJ1-6; D not resolved. This CDR3 is built from 15 residues. CDR1 is SGHDT and CDR2 is YYEEEE in the germline V gene. Trimming took 2 bases from V and 10 from J, leaving 16 bases between them. The CDR3 here is CASSLSGGSASPLHF. CDR3 nucleotides: TGTGCCAGCAGCTTATCAGGAGGCTCGGCCTCACCCCTCCACTTT.

This chain uses TRBV11-2 with TRBJ2-1, with D possibly being TRBD2 (7 bases). With 1 base removed from V and 8 bases from J, the gap between germline ends came to 9 bases. Germline CDR1 reads SGHAT; CDR2 reads FQNNGV. The CDR3 contains 13 residues. The DNA of the CDR3 is TGTGCCAGCAGCTTAGGGGGGGGCCATGAGCAGTTCTTC. It is translated as CASSLGGGHEQFF.

The rearrangement joins TRBV6-5 to TRBJ2-1; perhaps TRBD2 as D (6 bases). V lost 8 bases, J lost 0 bases, and 14 bases lay in between. Per the germline V gene, CDR1 is MNHEY and CDR2 is SVGAGI. The CDR3 runs to 15 residues. DNA of the CDR3: TGTGCCAGCGGTCCTAGCGTGAGCTCCTACAATGAGCAGTTCTTC. Translated: CASGPSVSSYNEQFF.

The chain employs TRBV24-1 and TRBJ2-7; no reliable D call. CDR3 size: 12 residues. The V and J ends lost 2 bases and 2 bases respectively, with 3 bases between them. Germline assignment: CDR1 KGHDR and CDR2 SFDVKD. CDR3 in amino acids: CATSDSTYEQYF. CDR3 coding DNA: TGTGCCACCAGTGATTCCACCTACGAGCAGTACTTC.

In DNA form, the CDR3 reads TGTGCCAGCTCACCCGGGACAGGGGTATCCGAGCAGTACTTC. Encoded protein: CASSPGTGVSEQYF. This chain connects TRBV18 to TRBJ2-7; 10 bases fit TRBD1. CDR1 and CDR2 from the germline V gene are KGHSH and LQKENI. The CDR3 is made up of 14 amino acids. V gave up 3 bases and J gave up 6 bases; unmatched junction bases: 5.

V and J are TRBV6-2 or TRBV6-3 and TRBJ2-1; a weak D match, TRBD2 (6 bases). This CDR3 comprises 17 residues. Trimming left V 4 bases short and J 7 bases short, with 23 bases between. Germline CDR1 reads MNHEY; CDR2 reads SVGEGT. The CDR3 DNA reads as TGTGCCAGCAGTTCGTTTACTATGATAAGGGGACTTAATGAGCAGTTCTTC. This encodes CASSSFTMIRGLNEQFF.

The chain employs TRBV2 and TRBJ2-3; 7 nucleotides align to TRBD1. The CDR3 is 15 amino acids. The trim removed 6 bases at V and 0 bases at J, leaving 6 bases unmatched. Germline V lookup: CDR1 SNHLY, CDR2 FYNNEI. DNA of the CDR3: TGTGCCAGCAGCCTGGACAGGATTAGCACAGATACGCAGTATTTT. Its translation is CASSLDRISTDTQYF.

V usage is TRBV18 and J usage is TRBJ2-1; 9 bases map to TRBD2. The CDR3 loop spans 15 amino acids. The ends lost 5 bases at V and 3 bases at J; junction bases unmatched: 5. Germline assignment: CDR1 KGHSH and CDR2 LQKENI. In nucleotides, the CDR3 is TGTGCCAGCTCAGAGGGACTAGCTATCTACAATGAGCAGTTCTTC. Residues: CASSEGLAIYNEQFF.

The chain employs TRBV4-3 and TRBJ2-5; the D gene is possibly TRBD2 (5 bases). With 3 bases removed from V and 5 bases from J, the gap between germline ends came to 16 bases. Germline V gene sequence: CDR1 LGHNA, CDR2 YSLEER. The CDR3 sequence is 15 residues long. The CDR3 is CASSQTTQFTETQYF. In DNA form, the CDR3 reads TGCGCCAGCAGCCAGACTACACAATTTACGGAGACCCAGTACTTC.

The rearrangement joins TRBV10-3 to TRBJ1-1; TRBD1 matches at 7 bases. CDR3 length equals 14 residues. CDR1 is ENHRY, CDR2 SYGVKD, per germline. V lost 5 bases, J lost 0 bases, and 3 bases stayed unmatched. For the CDR3, the DNA is TGTGCCATCAGTCGGACAGGTATGAACACTGAAGCTTTCTTT. Protein sequence: CAISRTGMNTEAFF.

The gene calls are TRBV5-1 and TRBJ1-2; 7 nucleotides agree with TRBD1. The germline CDR1 and CDR2 sequences are SGHRS and YFSETQ. V shed 4 bases, J shed 4 bases, and the junction held 7 bases outside the gene matches. CDR3 length: 14 amino acids. The DNA of the CDR3 is TGCGCCAGCAGCCCGGGGGCAGGGGGCTATGGCTACACCTTC. Translation: CASSPGAGGYGYTF.

This clone was counted between two and nine times. This sequence joins TRBV5-4 and TRBJ2-1; D not certain. V lost 2 bases to trimming and J lost 4 bases, with 16 bases between them. The CDR3 contains 16 residues. The V gene's germline CDR1 is SGHNT and CDR2 YYREEE (reference sequence). The CDR3 protein is CASSFTDIYLYNEQFF. CDR3 DNA: TGTGCCAGCAGCTTTACTGACATCTACCTTTACAATGAGCAGTTCTTC.

A word on this clone: Within the sample, other DNA sequences also encode this same CDR3. The J gene is TRBJ2-1, the V gene TRBV2, with TRBD2 matching 13 bases. The CDR3 consists of 15 residues. Germline assignment: CDR1 SNHLY and CDR2 FYNNEI. V trimming: 5 bases; J trimming: 6 bases; junction bases outside the gene matches: 4. Here the CDR3 reads CASSPGLAGINEQFF. Written as DNA, the CDR3 is TGTGCCAGCAGTCCGGGACTAGCGGGAATCAATGAGCAGTTCTTC.

The chain carries TRBV7-3 and TRBJ2-3, with 11 nucleotides matching TRBD2. The germline V gene has CDR1 SGHTA and CDR2 FQGTGA. CDR3 size: 15 residues. V lost 5 bases and J lost 6; bases outside the gene matches: 7. The CDR3 region has the DNA TGTGCCAGCAGCCCTAGGACTAGCGGGTCTGATACGCAGTATTTT. Translation gives CASSPRTSGSDTQYF.

This clone came up a few times. The rearrangement uses TRBV6-5 and TRBJ1-6, with TRBD1 matching 9 bases. The V gene's germline CDR1 is MNHEY and CDR2 SVGAGI. Trimming cost V 6 bases and J 7 bases; bases outside gene matches: 4. The CDR3 has 14 residues. This CDR3 reads CASSGTGPNSPLHF. In nucleotides, the CDR3 is TGTGCCAGCAGCGGGACAGGGCCAAATTCACCCCTCCACTTT.

V and J are TRBV7-8 and TRBJ1-1; D is undetermined. The CDR3 runs 12 residues. V was clipped by 5 bases and J by 5 bases, with 9 bases between them. Looked up from germline, CDR1 is SGHVS and CDR2 is FQNEAQ. The DNA for the CDR3 is TGTGCCAGCAGCCAGCCGGGTACTGAAGCTTTCTTT. Translating it yields CASSQPGTEAFF.

V and J are TRBV3-1 (or the pseudogene TRBV3-2) and TRBJ1-6; no definite D call. The CDR3 has 14 residues. The V gene's germline CDR1 is LGHDT and CDR2 YNNKEL (reference sequence). V was shortened by 3 bases and J by 7 bases, with 10 bases between the two germline ends. The CDR3 DNA reads as TGTGCCAGCAGCCAGGGGAGTGCCAATTCACCCCTCCACTTT. It specifies CASSQGSANSPLHF.